Listed here are 13 T cell receptor beta chains from one sample, sequenced in a study of Ad26.COV2.S vaccination and SARS-CoV-2 variants. Assay used: immunoSEQ multiplex PCR; TCRdb lists only in-frame clones, some missing. The sample yields hundreds of thousands of clones, approximately 88% seen once. The treatment: about 20 received Ad26.COV2.S at low or high dose, single or two shots; a few received placebo; per-sample allocation not given. Day 63 after the first injection of vaccine or placebo was the sampling time. This material consisted of peripheral blood, taken in a trial of Ad26.COV2.S vaccine versus placebo. These receptors were taken from a person between 18 and 65 years old who received the Ad26.COV2.S COVID-19 vaccine or a placebo.

The chain recombines TRBV7-9 with TRBJ2-7; a weak D match, TRBD2 (6 bases). Deletions cut 5 bases from V and 1 base from J, with 12 bases between. Germline V gene lookup returns CDR1 SEHNR and CDR2 FQNEAQ (reference sequence). The CDR3 is 14 amino acids. In DNA, the CDR3 is TGTGCCAGCAGCCCTAGCGCGGCTTCCTACGAGCAGTACTTC. Translated, it gives CASSPSAASYEQYF.

The chain recombines TRBV4-2 with TRBJ2-3; D possibly corresponds to TRBD2 (5 bases). This CDR3 is built from 12 residues. Germline V gives CDR1 LGHNA, CDR2 YNFKEQ. V dropped 0 bases and J dropped 7 bases, with 5 bases sitting between them. As DNA, the CDR3 is TGTGCCAGCAGCCAAGAGACTAATACGCAGTATTTT. Its translation: CASSQETNTQYF.

Here the CDR3 reads CASSVAGGGNEQFF. The CDR3 coding sequence is TGTGCCAGCAGTGTAGCGGGAGGGGGTAATGAGCAGTTCTTC. The rearrangement joins TRBV6-1 to TRBJ2-1; TRBD2 matches at 11 bases. Germline CDR1 reads MNHNS; CDR2 reads SASEGT. V was clipped by 4 bases and J by 7 bases; unmatched bases: 3. This CDR3 has 14 residues.

The chain uses TRBV3-1 (or the pseudogene TRBV3-2) and TRBJ1-5; D is possibly TRBD1 (6 bases). Germline V gives CDR1 LGHDT, CDR2 YNNKEL (reference sequence). V dropped 4 bases and J dropped 7 bases, with 26 bases sitting between them. The CDR3 sequence is 18 residues long. This chain's CDR3 is CASSPEGGPFAIQQPQHF. CDR3 nucleotide sequence: TGTGCCAGCAGCCCGGAGGGGGGCCCCTTCGCAATCCAACAGCCCCAGCATTTT.

The genes are TRBV6-5 and TRBJ1-1; D unresolved. V was shortened by 5 bases and J by 0 bases, with 13 bases between the two germline ends. The CDR3 runs 15 residues. CDR1 MNHEY and CDR2 SVGAGI come from the germline V gene. The CDR3 DNA follows: TGTGCCAGCAGTAACCTGATGACCATGAACACTGAAGCTTTCTTT. Encoded protein: CASSNLMTMNTEAFF.

A remark on this clone: The same CDR3 also results from other DNA sequences found in this sample. The chain carries TRBV2 and TRBJ1-1, with D uncertain. The CDR3 runs to 12 residues. V dropped 4 bases and J dropped 4 bases, with 7 bases sitting between them. CDR1 and CDR2 from the germline V gene are SNHLY and FYNNEI. CDR3 region: CASSVGRTEAFF. The CDR3 region has the DNA TGTGCCAGCAGTGTAGGTCGCACTGAAGCTTTCTTT.

The chain recombines TRBV7-9 with TRBJ2-5, with 8 bases fitting TRBD1. The CDR3 is made up of 17 amino acids. V dropped 5 bases and J dropped 5; count of bases not matched to a gene: 16. CDR1 and CDR2 (germline): SEHNR, FQNEAQ (reference sequence). CDR3 amino acids: CASSRRGQGLTGETQYF. CDR3 coding DNA: TGTGCCAGCAGCCGAAGAGGACAGGGCCTTACTGGGGAGACCCAGTACTTC.

In the case of this clone: This same CDR3 is encoded by further DNA sequences in the sample. This chain links TRBV18 with TRBJ1-3; maybe TRBD1 (6 bases). Trimming took off 3 bases at V and 0 bases at J, with 9 bases between the two ends. Germline loops: CDR1 KGHSH, CDR2 LQKENI. The length of the CDR3 is 15 residues. The CDR3 sequence is CASSPTGSSGNTIYF. The CDR3 nucleotides are TGTGCCAGCTCACCTACAGGGAGCTCTGGAAACACCATATATTTT.

V and J are TRBV2 and TRBJ1-2; TRBD1 is a possible D gene (6 bases). The CDR3 runs 16 residues. Trimming pared 10 bases from V and 4 bases from J, leaving 25 bases between. From germline, CDR1 is SNHLY and CDR2 FYNNEI. CDR3 in amino acids: CATPGQGRLSGYGYTF. The CDR3 region has the DNA TGTGCCACCCCGGGGCAGGGGAGACTATCGGGCTATGGCTACACCTTC.

The genes are TRBV19 and TRBJ2-7; the D gene is possibly TRBD2 (5 bases). Germline CDR1 and CDR2: LNHDA and SQIVND (reference sequence). Trimming stripped 3 bases from V and 3 bases from J, with 12 bases between. This CDR3 has 14 residues. The CDR3 DNA sequence: TGTGCCAGTAGTATGGCGCAAGGGAGCTACGAGCAGTACTTC. Amino acid sequence: CASSMAQGSYEQYF.

The V gene is TRBV29-1, the J gene TRBJ2-3; 7 nucleotides match TRBD1. The CDR3 sequence is 14 residues long. V was pared by 5 bases and J by 3 bases, with 8 bases of the junction left unmatched. CDR1 and CDR2 (germline): SQVTM, ANQGSEA. CDR3 in amino acids: CSVLTGWETDTQYF. The CDR3 bases are TGCAGCGTTCTGACAGGGTGGGAGACAGATACGCAGTATTTT.

This chain connects TRBV2 to TRBJ1-5; 7 bases line up with TRBD1. The CDR3 consists of 13 residues. CDR1 and CDR2 from the germline V gene are SNHLY and FYNNEI. V was clipped by 7 bases and J by 3 bases; unmatched bases: 3. CDR3 DNA sequence: TGTGCCAGCAACGACAGGGTCAATCAGCCCCAGCATTTT. Translating it yields CASNDRVNQPQHF.

This clone was seen a single time. The chain employs TRBV4-3 and TRBJ2-3; D gene ambiguous. This CDR3 comprises 13 residues. V gave up 0 bases and J gave up 7 bases, with 8 bases separating them. Germline V lookup: CDR1 LGHNA, CDR2 YSLEER. CDR3: CASSQEVGNTQYF. The CDR3 DNA follows: TGCGCCAGCAGCCAAGAGGTTGGAAATACGCAGTATTTT.